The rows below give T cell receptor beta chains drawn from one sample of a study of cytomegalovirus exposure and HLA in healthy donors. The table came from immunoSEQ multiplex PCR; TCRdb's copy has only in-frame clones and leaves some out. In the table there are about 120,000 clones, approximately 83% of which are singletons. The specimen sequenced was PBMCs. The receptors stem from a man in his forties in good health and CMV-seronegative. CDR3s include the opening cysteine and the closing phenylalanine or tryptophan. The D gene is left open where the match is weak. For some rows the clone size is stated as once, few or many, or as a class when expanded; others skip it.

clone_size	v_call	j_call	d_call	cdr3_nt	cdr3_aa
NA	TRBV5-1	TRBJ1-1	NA	TGCGCCAGCAGCTTGGGCGGAAATGCGAACACTGAAGCTTTCTTT	CASSLGGNANTEAFF
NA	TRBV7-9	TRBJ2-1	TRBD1	TGTGCCAGCACCAAACCTGCCGGGGGACAGGGGCGGTTCTTC	CASTKPAGGQGRFF
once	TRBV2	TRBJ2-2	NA	TGTGCCAGCAGTCCCGGGAAGATTAACACCGGGGAGCTGTTTTTT	CASSPGKINTGELFF
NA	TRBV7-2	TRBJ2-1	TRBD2	TGTGCCAGCAGCGTCGGGACTAGCGGAGGTGATGAGCAGTTCTTC	CASSVGTSGGDEQFF
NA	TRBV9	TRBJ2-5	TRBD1	TGTGCCAGCAGCGGGGGACAGGGCCAAGAGACCCAGTACTTC	CASSGGQGQETQYF
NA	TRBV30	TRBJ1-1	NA	TGTGCCTGGAGTGTACGGGATGACACTGAAGCTTTCTTT	CAWSVRDDTEAFF
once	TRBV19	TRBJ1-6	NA	TGTGCCACATCGAATGCCAGGGACTCGAGCTCCTATAATTCACCCCTCCACTTT	CATSNARDSSSYNSPLHF
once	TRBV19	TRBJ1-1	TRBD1	TGTGCCAGTAGCTTCGGGACAGTAGGTACTGAAGCTTTCTTT	CASSFGTVGTEAFF
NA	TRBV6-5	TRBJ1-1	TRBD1	TGTGCCAGCAGTTACAGGGACAGGAACACTGAAGCTTTCTTT	CASSYRDRNTEAFF
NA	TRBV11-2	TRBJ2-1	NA	TGTGCCAGCAGCTTAGATCAGTTCGGGAGCTCCTACAATGAGCAGTTCTTC	CASSLDQFGSSYNEQFF
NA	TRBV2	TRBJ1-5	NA	TGTGCCAGCAGTGAAGGCAGGGGAGGGCAGCCCCAGCATTTT	CASSEGRGGQPQHF
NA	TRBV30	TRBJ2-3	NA	TGTGCCTGGAGTAGGGGCCGGACGATGACAGATACGCAGTATTTT	CAWSRGRTMTDTQYF
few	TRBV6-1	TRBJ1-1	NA	TGTGCCAGCACTAAACTGGGAGCTGAAGCTTTCTTT	CASTKLGAEAFF
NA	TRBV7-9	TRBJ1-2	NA	TGTGCCAGCAGCCGAGATAACTATGGCTACACCTTC	CASSRDNYGYTF
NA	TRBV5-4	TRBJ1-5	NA	TGTGCCAGCAGCCTCGGGGGGGAAGGACAGCCCCAGCATTTT	CASSLGGEGQPQHF
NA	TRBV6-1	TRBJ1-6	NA	TGTGCCAGCAGTGAAGCGGTAACAAGGGGAAATTCACCCCTCCACTTT	CASSEAVTRGNSPLHF
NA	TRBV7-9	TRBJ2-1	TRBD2	TGTGCCAGCAGCTCAGCGGGGACGGGAGGGGAGCAGTTCTTC	CASSSAGTGGEQFF
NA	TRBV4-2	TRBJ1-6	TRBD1	TGTGCCAGCAGCCAAAGGACAGGGATGAATTCACCCCTCCACTTT	CASSQRTGMNSPLHF
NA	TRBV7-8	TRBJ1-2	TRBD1	TGTGCCAGCAGCATCTCATCTACCGGGACAGGGATTGGCTACACCTTC	CASSISSTGTGIGYTF